The T cell receptor (beta chain) under discussion was sequenced for a study of blood T cell repertoires in COVID-19. For the study at large: Some COVID-19 samples were acute and others convalescent; all came from the United States, Italy and Spain. Sources were T cells, B-cell-depleted T cells, or PBMCs; the material itself was cDNA or gDNA.

Original analysis: Scientists estimated how many nucleated cells there were by amplifying reference gene primers. The table came from immunoSEQ multiplex PCR; TCRdb's copy has only in-frame clones and leaves some out. The DNA was the basis for D and trimming; V, J and clone size are from that table. This table has 70,000 to 95,000 clones, roughly 85% appearing once. The CDR3 length is 13 residues. V lost 3 bases, J lost 0 bases, and 6 bases lay in between. This chain connects TRBV12-3 or TRBV12-4 to TRBJ2-7; D possibly corresponds to TRBD2 (5 bases). This TCR derives from a human donor in a cohort sampled during active COVID-19. Sequencing input: peripheral blood. The CDR3 here is CASSLGSSYEQYF. DNA of the CDR3: TGTGCCAGCAGTTTGGGGAGCTCCTACGAGCAGTACTTC.